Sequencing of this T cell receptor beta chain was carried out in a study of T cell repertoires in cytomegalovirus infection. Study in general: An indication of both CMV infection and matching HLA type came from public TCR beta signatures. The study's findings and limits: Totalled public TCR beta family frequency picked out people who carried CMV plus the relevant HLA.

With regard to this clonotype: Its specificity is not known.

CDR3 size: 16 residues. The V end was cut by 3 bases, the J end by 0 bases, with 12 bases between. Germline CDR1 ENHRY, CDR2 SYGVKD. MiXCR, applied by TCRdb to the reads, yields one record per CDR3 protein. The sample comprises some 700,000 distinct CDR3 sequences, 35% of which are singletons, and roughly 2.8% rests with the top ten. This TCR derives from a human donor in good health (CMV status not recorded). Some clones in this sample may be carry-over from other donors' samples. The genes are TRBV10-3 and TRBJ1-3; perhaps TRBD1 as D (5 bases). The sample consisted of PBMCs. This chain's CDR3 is CAISESDIHSGNTIYF. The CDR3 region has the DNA TGTGCCATCAGTGAATCGGACATCCACTCTGGAAACACCATATATTTT.